These 12 T cell receptor beta chains came from one sample sequenced in a study of blood T cells in healthy people across ages. With a J-beta primer mix and a sample-barcoded 5' primer, a second PCR ran 7 to 11 cycles. TCRdb re-analysed the 5' RACE reads in MiXCR, keeping a single row per CDR3 protein. The data contain about 1.8 million distinct CDR3 sequences, 40% to 55% of them singletons. Input material: blood. These receptors all come from a woman in her 40s in good health.

This chain connects TRBV2 to TRBJ2-7; a possible D gene is TRBD1 (6 bases). The germline gives CDR1 SNHLY, CDR2 FYNNEI. V lost 6 bases and J lost 2, with 14 bases in between. There are 14 residues in the CDR3. CDR3 sequence reads: CASRQGILTYEQYF. DNA for the CDR3: TGTGCCAGCAGACAGGGTATCCTCACCTACGAGCAGTACTTC.

This clonotype showed up just a few times. The gene calls are TRBV6-2 or TRBV6-3 and TRBJ2-4; 9 nucleotides match TRBD1. Germline V CDR1 and CDR2: MNHEY, SVGEGT. The CDR3 runs 15 residues. The trim removed 5 bases at V and 8 bases at J, leaving 10 bases unmatched. The CDR3 protein is CASSPGQGRSDIQYF. The DNA of the CDR3 is TGTGCCAGCAGTCCAGGACAGGGGAGGTCTGACATTCAGTACTTC.

This chain connects TRBV9 to TRBJ1-4; D is undetermined. The CDR3 runs 15 residues. Deletions cut 4 bases from V and 3 bases from J, with 13 bases between. The germline V gene has CDR1 SGDLS and CDR2 YYNGEE. The CDR3 bases are TGTGCCAGCAGCCCTCGAACAGAAGCTAATGAAAAACTGTTTTTT. It encodes CASSPRTEANEKLFF. Complete variable domain (other parts from reference TRBV9 and TRBJ1-4): DSGVTQTPKHLITATGQRVTLRCSPRSGDLSVYWYQQSLDQGLQFLIQYYNGEERAKGNILERFSAQQFPDLHSELNLSSLELGDSALYFCASSPRTEANEKLFFGSGTQLSVL.

This clonotype was seen once. The chain is built from TRBV28 and TRBJ2-2; D is perhaps TRBD2 (5 bases). The germline V gene encodes CDR1 MDHEN and CDR2 SYDVKM. The CDR3 spans 13 residues. With 7 bases removed from V and 5 bases from J, the gap between germline ends came to 11 bases. This CDR3 reads CASTPGSTGELFF. CDR3 coding DNA: TGTGCCAGCACCCCGGGGAGTACCGGGGAGCTGTTTTTT.

CDR3 loop: CASSRNRGRDWNEQFF. CDR3 bases: TGTGCCAGCAGTCGGAACAGGGGGCGGGATTGGAATGAGCAGTTCTTC. The gene calls are TRBV12-3 or TRBV12-4 and TRBJ2-1; TRBD1 matches at 9 bases. V was pared by 5 bases and J by 7 bases, with 12 bases of the junction left unmatched. CDR3 size: 16 residues.

CDR3 nucleotides: TGTGCCAGCAGCCATGCGGCGGGCCCCACAGATACGCAGTATTTT. Residues: CASSHAAGPTDTQYF. The chain combines TRBV3-1 with TRBJ2-3; D is perhaps TRBD2 (5 bases). Per the germline V gene, CDR1 is LGHDT and CDR2 is YNNKEL (reference sequence). Trimming cost V 3 bases and J 2 bases, with 12 bases left between them. The CDR3 totals 15 residues.

V usage is TRBV11-3 and J usage is TRBJ2-1; 10 nucleotides align to TRBD1. The CDR3 consists of 15 residues. V lost 1 base to trimming and J lost 11 bases; unmatched junction nucleotides: 8. CDR1 and CDR2 from the germline V gene are SGHNT and YENEEA. The CDR3 sequence: CASSLGTGGADKQFF. In nucleotides, the CDR3 is TGTGCCAGCAGCTTAGGGACAGGGGGAGCGGATAAGCAGTTCTTC.

This clonotype has a handful of counts. The chain links TRBV20-1 to TRBJ2-1; 9 nucleotides align to TRBD2. CDR1 is DFQATT and CDR2 is SNEGSKA in the germline V gene (reference sequence). The CDR3 is made up of 12 amino acids. Trimming removed 6 bases from V and 7 bases from J; junction bases left unmatched: 4. In DNA, the CDR3 is TGCAGTGCCGGACTAGCGTGGAATGAGCAGTTCTTC. It encodes CSAGLAWNEQFF.

This chain links TRBV10-3 with TRBJ2-5; TRBD1 might be the D (5 bases). The CDR3 loop spans 15 amino acids. Trimming pared 2 bases from V and 4 bases from J, leaving 14 bases between. CDR1 and CDR2 from the germline V gene are ENHRY and SYGVKD. The chain's CDR3 is CAISEAKGQLETQYF. The CDR3 coding sequence is TGTGCCATCAGTGAGGCGAAGGGGCAGCTAGAGACCCAGTACTTC.

The chain carries TRBV10-3 and TRBJ2-1; D gene uncertain. Per the germline V gene, CDR1 is ENHRY and CDR2 is SYGVKD. The CDR3 runs 11 residues. V was shortened by 11 bases and J by 15 bases, with 20 bases between the two germline ends. CDR3 region: CASTAEVIGFF. Written as DNA, the CDR3 is TGTGCCTCGACTGCGGAAGTAATTGGGTTCTTC.

This clonotype was found once. The CDR3 is CATSDFRAGDNSPLHF. CDR3 DNA: TGTGCCACCAGTGATTTTCGAGCCGGTGATAATTCACCCCTCCACTTT. The chain links TRBV24-1 to TRBJ1-6; D is unresolved. The germline V gene encodes CDR1 KGHDR and CDR2 SFDVKD. CDR3 length equals 16 residues. V gave up 1 base and J gave up 5 bases, with 11 bases separating them.

In this sample, this clonotype turned up a few times. Germline and junction disagree at one end, which may indicate a read error. V usage is TRBV5-1 and J usage is TRBJ2-7; 9 bases line up with TRBD1. This CDR3 is built from 15 residues. Germline loops: CDR1 SGHRS, CDR2 YFSETQ. CDR3 residues: CASSLGTGTFYEQYF. The CDR3 coding sequence is TGTGCCAGCAGCTTAGGGACAGGGACCTTCTACGAGCAGTACTTC. Combining the CDR3 with reference TRBV5-1 and TRBJ2-7 gives the whole variable domain KAGVTQTPRYLIKTRGQQVTLSCSPISGHRSVSWYQQTPGQGLQFLFEYFSETQRNKGNFPGRFSGRQFSNSRSEMNVSTLELGDSALYLCASSLGTGTFYEQYFGPGTRLTVT.